This T cell receptor (beta chain) derives from a study of cytomegalovirus exposure and HLA in healthy donors. Overall study findings and caveats: The study designated 150 to 200 TCR beta chains cytomegalovirus-associated. Researchers reported that a few CMV-associated chains were confirmed in vitro as CMV antigen-specific. Published work reported that the classifier diagnosed cytomegalovirus status with high specificity and sensitivity.

Germline V CDR1 and CDR2: LNHDA, SQIVND (reference sequence). The junction had 11 bases not matched to a gene; V was cut back by 1 base and J by 0 bases. CDR3 size: 19 residues. Remarks on this clone: The antigen is undetermined.

The donors formed part of the approximately 130-subject validation cohort, distinct from the approximately 630-subject first cohort. The repertoire was sequenced with immunoSEQ multiplex PCR; TCRdb's copy has only in-frame clones and lacks some. The data contain about 76,000 clones, about 93% of them singletons. This receptor was taken from a woman aged 18-35 years in good health and CMV-seronegative. The J gene is TRBJ2-1, the V gene TRBV19, with 8 bases matching TRBD2. The sequenced sample consisted of PBMCs. CDR3 sequence reads: CASSIGPGGERDSYNEQFF. CDR3 coding DNA: TGTGCCAGTAGTATAGGGCCCGGGGGGGAACGAGACTCCTACAATGAGCAGTTCTTC.